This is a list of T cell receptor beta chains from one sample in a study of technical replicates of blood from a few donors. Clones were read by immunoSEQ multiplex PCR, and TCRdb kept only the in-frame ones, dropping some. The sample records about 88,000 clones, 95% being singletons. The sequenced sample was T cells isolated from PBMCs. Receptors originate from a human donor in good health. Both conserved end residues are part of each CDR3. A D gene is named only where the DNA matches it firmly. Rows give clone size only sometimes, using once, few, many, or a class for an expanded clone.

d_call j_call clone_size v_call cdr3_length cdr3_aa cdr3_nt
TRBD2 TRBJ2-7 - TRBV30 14 CAWSDLADHYEQYF TGTGCCTGGAGTGACCTAGCGGACCACTACGAGCAGTACTTC
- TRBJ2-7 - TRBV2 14 CASRARDNDYEQYF TGTGCCAGCAGGGCTCGGGACAACGACTACGAGCAGTACTTC
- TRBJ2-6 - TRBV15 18 CATSRDVGGYSGANVLTF TGTGCCACCAGCAGAGATGTTGGCGGTTACTCTGGGGCCAACGTCCTGACTTTC
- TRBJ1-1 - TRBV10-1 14 CASSLGVVNTEAFF TGCGCCAGCAGTTTAGGGGTAGTGAACACTGAAGCTTTCTTT
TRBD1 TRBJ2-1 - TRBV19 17 CASSMGSGTVGIDEQFF TGTGCCAGTAGTATGGGAAGTGGGACAGTCGGGATCGATGAGCAGTTCTTC
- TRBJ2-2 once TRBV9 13 CASSVTGTGELFF TGTGCCAGCAGCGTGACCGGGACAGGGGAGCTGTTTTTT
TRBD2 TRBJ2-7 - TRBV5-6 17 CASSLMTSGSRGDEQYF TGTGCCAGCAGCTTGATGACTAGCGGGAGTCGTGGGGACGAGCAGTACTTC
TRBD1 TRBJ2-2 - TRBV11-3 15 CASSGRQGNTGELFF TGTGCCAGCAGCGGGCGACAGGGAAACACCGGGGAGCTGTTTTTT
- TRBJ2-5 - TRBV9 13 CASSVLAMETQYF TGTGCCAGCAGCGTTCTAGCGATGGAGACCCAGTACTTC
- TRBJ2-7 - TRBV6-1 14 CASSMWTGSYEQYF TGTGCCAGCAGTATGTGGACTGGATCCTACGAGCAGTACTTC
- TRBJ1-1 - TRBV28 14 CASTGESESTEAFF TGTGCCAGCACAGGGGAAAGCGAGAGCACTGAAGCTTTCTTT
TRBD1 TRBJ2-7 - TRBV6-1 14 CASSDWTGIYEQYF TGTGCCAGCAGTGACTGGACAGGGATCTACGAGCAGTACTTC
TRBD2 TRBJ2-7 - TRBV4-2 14 CASSHPGLEYEQYF TGTGCCAGCAGCCACCCGGGACTAGAATACGAGCAGTACTTC
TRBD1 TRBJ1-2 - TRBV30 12 CAWSVGGSGYTF TGTGCCTGGAGTGTAGGGGGCTCTGGCTACACCTTC
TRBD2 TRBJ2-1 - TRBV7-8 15 CASSLAGGPRNEQFF TGTGCCAGCAGCTTAGCGGGAGGGCCGCGTAATGAGCAGTTCTTC
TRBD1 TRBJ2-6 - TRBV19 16 CASSAGKGAGANVLTF TGTGCCAGTAGTGCCGGAAAGGGGGCCGGGGCCAACGTCCTGACTTTC
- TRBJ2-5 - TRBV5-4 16 CASSSSFRTFQETQYF TGTGCCAGCAGCTCCTCCTTTAGGACTTTCCAAGAGACCCAGTACTTC
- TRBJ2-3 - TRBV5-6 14 CASRHDTGSDTQYF TGTGCCAGCAGGCACGATACAGGGTCAGATACGCAGTATTTT
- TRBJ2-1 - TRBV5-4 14 CASSWDSFPNEQFF TGTGCCAGCAGCTGGGACTCGTTTCCCAATGAGCAGTTCTTC
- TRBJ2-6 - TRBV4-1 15 CASTSGVSGANVLTF TGCGCCAGCACCTCAGGGGTGTCAGGGGCCAACGTCCTGACTTTC
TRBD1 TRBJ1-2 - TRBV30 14 CAWRSQGARYGYTF TGTGCCTGGAGAAGTCAGGGGGCGCGCTATGGCTACACCTTC
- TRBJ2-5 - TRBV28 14 CASSRGLTQETQYF TGTGCCAGCAGTCGGGGACTGACACAAGAGACCCAGTACTTC
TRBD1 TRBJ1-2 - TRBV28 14 CASRTGTGPYGYTF TGTGCCAGCAGAACCGGGACAGGCCCCTATGGCTACACCTTC
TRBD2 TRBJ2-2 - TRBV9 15 CASSGPGGEDGELFF TGTGCCAGCAGCGGACCGGGAGGGGAAGACGGGGAGCTGTTTTTT
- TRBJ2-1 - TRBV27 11 CASTFYNEQFF TGTGCCAGCACCTTTTACAATGAGCAGTTCTTC
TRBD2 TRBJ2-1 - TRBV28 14 CATLGSGRIDEQFF TGTGCCACCCTAGGTAGCGGGAGAATCGATGAGCAGTTCTTC
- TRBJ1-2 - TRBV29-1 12 CSVDRSFYGYTF TGCAGCGTTGACAGGTCCTTCTATGGCTACACCTTC
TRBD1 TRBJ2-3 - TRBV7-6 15 CASSLYRGYTDTQYF TGTGCCAGCAGCTTGTACAGGGGTTACACAGATACGCAGTATTTT
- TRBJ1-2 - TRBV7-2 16 CASSSYVQGSEYGYTF TGTGCCAGCAGCTCCTACGTACAGGGCTCGGAGTATGGCTACACCTTC
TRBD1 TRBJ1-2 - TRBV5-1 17 CASSLPGQGTRNYGYTF TGCGCCAGCAGCCTACCGGGACAGGGGACCCGTAACTATGGCTACACCTTC
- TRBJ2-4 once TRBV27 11 CASSLGTHQYF TGTGCCAGCAGTTTGGGGACTCATCAGTACTTC
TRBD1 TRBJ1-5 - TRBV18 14 CASSRWDRYQPQHF TGTGCCAGCTCACGGTGGGACAGATATCAGCCCCAGCATTTT
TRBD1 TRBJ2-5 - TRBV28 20 CASSLFSGQGISSLKETQYF TGTGCCAGCAGTTTATTTTCCGGACAGGGGATTTCATCCCTAAAAGAGACCCAGTACTTC
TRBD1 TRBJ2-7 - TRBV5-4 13 CASSFRGRGEQYF TGTGCCAGCAGCTTCAGGGGGCGCGGAGAGCAGTACTTC
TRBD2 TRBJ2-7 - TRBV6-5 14 CASSYEGGSYEQYF TGTGCCAGCAGTTACGAGGGAGGGTCCTACGAGCAGTACTTC
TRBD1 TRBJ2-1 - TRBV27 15 CASSSATLQGPEQFF TGTGCCAGCAGTTCCGCCACCTTACAGGGGCCTGAGCAGTTCTTC
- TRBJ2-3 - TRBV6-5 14 CASGPGSSTDTQYF TGTGCCAGCGGTCCGGGTTCTAGCACAGATACGCAGTATTTT
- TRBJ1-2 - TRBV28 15 CASSLAHRVIYGYTF TGTGCCAGCAGTTTGGCGCACAGGGTTATCTATGGCTACACCTTC
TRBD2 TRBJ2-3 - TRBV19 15 CASMPLAGIPDTQYF TGTGCCAGTATGCCGCTAGCGGGAATTCCAGATACGCAGTATTTT
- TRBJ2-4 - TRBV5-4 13 CASSLPYKNIQYF TGTGCCAGCAGCTTGCCCTACAAAAACATTCAGTACTTC
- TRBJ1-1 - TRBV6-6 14 CASSPGVPDTEAFF TGTGCCAGCAGCCCAGGGGTTCCAGACACTGAAGCTTTCTTT
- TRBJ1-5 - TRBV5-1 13 CASSFEGGQPQHF TGCGCCAGCAGTTTTGAAGGGGGTCAGCCCCAGCATTTT
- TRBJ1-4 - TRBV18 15 CASSPLGRGYEKLFF TGTGCCAGCTCACCACTGGGCAGGGGTTATGAAAAACTGTTTTTT
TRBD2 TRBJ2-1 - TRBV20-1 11 CSASPGGPGIF TGCAGTGCTAGCCCGGGAGGGCCTGGGATCTTC
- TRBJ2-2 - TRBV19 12 CASSIVVGELFF TGTGCCAGTAGTATAGTAGTCGGGGAGCTGTTTTTT
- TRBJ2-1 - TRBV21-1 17 CASSKVYLGQTRSEQFF TGTGCCAGCAGCAAAGTATATTTGGGTCAGACTAGAAGTGAGCAGTTCTTC
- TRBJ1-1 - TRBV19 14 CASSNPVRDTEAFF TGTGCCAGTAGCAACCCCGTCAGGGACACTGAAGCTTTCTTT
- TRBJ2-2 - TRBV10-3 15 CAISESRLQAGELFF TGTGCCATCAGTGAGTCGAGGCTACAGGCCGGGGAGCTGTTTTTT